These 28 T cell receptor beta chains came from one sample sequenced in a study of blood T cells in healthy people across ages. A sample-barcoded 5' primer and a J-beta primer mix were used in a second PCR of roughly 7 to 11 cycles. TCRdb analysed the 5' RACE reads with MiXCR anew, one entry per CDR3 protein. The table includes 650,000 to 1,000,000 distinct CDR3 sequences, about 36% detected once. The sample taken for sequencing was blood. The receptors originated from a man between 18 and 29 years old in good health.

This clonotype was seen more than once but under ten times. V gene TRBV7-9 combines with J gene TRBJ2-5; D possibly corresponds to TRBD2 (5 bases). The V end lost 8 bases, the J end lost 5 bases, and 12 bases lay between the germline ends. Germline values: CDR1 SEHNR, CDR2 FQNEAQ (reference sequence). This CDR3 region has 12 residues. As DNA, the CDR3 is TGTGCCAGCCGAGGGAACCCCGAGACCCAGTACTTC. It codes for CASRGNPETQYF. Together with reference TRBV7-9 and TRBJ2-5, the CDR3 gives the full variable domain: DTGVSQNPRHKITKRGQNVTFRCDPISEHNRLYWYRQTLGQGPEFLTYFQNEAQLEKSRLLSDRFSAERPKGSFSTLEIQRTEQGDSAMYLCASRGNPETQYFGPGTRLLVL.

Points on this clonotype: A much more abundant neighbour one base away suggests this may be a read error. The V call is TRBV29-1, the J call TRBJ2-6; D is ambiguous. The CDR3 is 13 amino acids. Trimming stripped 5 bases from V and 0 bases from J, with 5 bases between. Germline V gives CDR1 SQVTM, CDR2 ANQGSEA. The CDR3 spells CSVQVSGANVLTF. For the CDR3, the DNA is TGCAGCGTTCAGGTCTCTGGGGCCAACGTCCTGACTTTC.

This clonotype was seen ten or more times. J is TRBJ2-7 and V is TRBV15; perhaps TRBD1 as D (5 bases). Per germline, CDR1 LNHNV and CDR2 YYDKDF (reference sequence). The germline V and J ends were trimmed by 0 bases and 3 bases, with 9 bases remaining between them. The CDR3 covers 14 residues. The CDR3 here is CATSRDLQGYEQYF. Written as DNA, the CDR3 is TGTGCCACCAGCAGAGATCTTCAGGGCTACGAGCAGTACTTC. The entire variable domain, with the rest obtained from reference TRBV15 and TRBJ2-7, is as follows: DAMVIQNPRYQVTQFGKPVTLSCSQTLNHNVMYWYQQKSSQAPKLLFHYYDKDFNNEADTPDNFQSRRPNTSFCFLDIRSPGLGDTAMYLCATSRDLQGYEQYFGPGTRLTVT.

The V and J genes are TRBV19 and TRBJ1-5, with 7 bases that match TRBD1. The germline V gene has CDR1 LNHDA and CDR2 SQIVND (reference sequence). V trimming: 7 bases; J trimming: 5 bases; junction bases outside the gene matches: 11. This CDR3 region has 15 residues. The CDR3 DNA sequence: TGTGCCAGTACCAGTGGGACAGCGCTTGATCAGCCCCAGCATTTT. Amino acid sequence: CASTSGTALDQPQHF.

Worth noting for this clonotype: This sequence may be a read error, since a much larger clone differs from it by one base. The J gene is TRBJ2-5, the V gene TRBV19, with D possibly TRBD1 on 6 matching bases. Germline-derived CDR1 and CDR2 are LNHDA and SQIVND (reference sequence). This CDR3 is 14 amino acids long. With 7 bases removed from V and 11 bases from J, the gap between germline ends came to 23 bases. The CDR3 is CASTKGTNYNEQYF. CDR3 DNA: TGTGCCAGTACCAAAGGGACAAACTACAATGAGCAGTACTTC.

This clonotype was picked up a small number of times. V gene TRBV25-1 combines with J gene TRBJ1-1, with TRBD1 identical over 7 bases. Unmatched junction bases numbered 10, after V lost 4 bases and J lost 11 bases. The germline V gene encodes CDR1 MGHDK and CDR2 SYGVNS. The CDR3 extends over 13 amino acids. For the CDR3, the DNA is TGTGCCAGCAGTGGGACAGGTACTGATTGGGCTTTCTTT. As protein: CASSGTGTDWAFF.

CDR3 residues: CASQSGATEAFF. DNA for the CDR3: TGCGCCAGCCAGTCGGGTGCGACTGAAGCTTTCTTT. The genes are TRBV5-1 and TRBJ1-1; D call uncertain. The germline V gene encodes CDR1 SGHRS and CDR2 YFSETQ. Trimming took off 7 bases at V and 5 bases at J, with 12 bases between the two ends. The CDR3 is 12 amino acids.

The gene calls are TRBV6-2 or TRBV6-3 and TRBJ2-5; TRBD1 matches at 11 bases. The germline V gene has CDR1 MNHEY and CDR2 SVGEGT. With V trimmed by 5 bases and J by 5 bases, 10 bases remained unmatched. The CDR3 is made up of 16 amino acids. CDR3 region: CASSQDRGLLGETQYF. CDR3 DNA sequence: TGTGCCAGCAGTCAGGACAGGGGGCTTTTGGGGGAGACCCAGTACTTC.

The V gene is TRBV12-3 or TRBV12-4, the J gene TRBJ1-5; D unclear. V gave up 3 bases and J gave up 6 bases, with 6 bases separating them. The CDR3 has 12 residues. In DNA form, the CDR3 reads TGTGCCAGCAGTTTCTATGGTCAGCCCCAGCATTTT. It codes for CASSFYGQPQHF.

This clonotype occurred a few times. The V call is TRBV5-1, the J call TRBJ1-1; weak D call: TRBD1 (5 bases). Germline V gene data show CDR1 as SGHRS and CDR2 as YFSETQ. The CDR3 is made up of 11 amino acids. V lost 3 bases to trimming and J lost 7 bases, with 7 bases between them. The CDR3 spells CASSSQGEAFF. The CDR3, as DNA: TGCGCCAGCAGCTCCCAGGGTGAAGCTTTCTTT.

This clonotype was recorded a few times. The chain joins TRBV29-1 to TRBJ1-2; 7 bases agree with TRBD1. The CDR3 consists of 18 residues. Germline V lookup: CDR1 SQVTM, CDR2 ANQGSEA. V was clipped by 4 bases and J by 6 bases; unmatched bases: 23. The DNA of the CDR3 is TGCAGCGTTGGACGAAAACGTTTAATGACGCAGGGGGACCATGGCTACACCTTC. Protein: CSVGRKRLMTQGDHGYTF.

This clonotype occurred a few times. This chain links TRBV20-1 with TRBJ2-5; D uncertain. Between the trimmed V and J ends, which lost 0 bases and 11 bases, there was a span of 10 bases. Germline CDR1 reads DFQATT; CDR2 reads SNEGSKA (reference sequence). CDR3 length: 11 residues. The CDR3 sequence: CSARDYVGQYF. The CDR3 DNA reads as TGCAGTGCTAGAGATTACGTGGGGCAGTACTTC.

In this sample, this clonotype turned up many times. This chain joins TRBV20-1 and TRBJ2-1; 7 nucleotides line up with TRBD2. The CDR3 is 14 amino acids. Germline CDR1 DFQATT, CDR2 SNEGSKA (reference sequence). J was trimmed by 5 bases and V by 2 bases; bases with no gene match: 6. The CDR3 loop is CSARRPGGNNEQFF. DNA of the CDR3: TGCAGTGCTAGACGGCCGGGGGGAAACAATGAGCAGTTCTTC.

This clonotype was picked up one time. One end of the junction is discordant with germline, which a read error may explain. V gene TRBV3-1 combines with J gene TRBJ1-3; a possible D gene is TRBD1 (5 bases). Looked up from germline, CDR1 is LGHDT and CDR2 is YNNKEL (reference sequence). This CDR3 comprises 15 residues. CDR3 sequence: CASSQEGITGNSIYF. In DNA form, the CDR3 reads TGTGCCAGCAGCCAAGAGGGCATCACAGGAAACTCCATATATTTT.

The table lists this clonotype with a few counts. The chain is built from TRBV20-1 and TRBJ1-1; no definite D call. V lost 6 bases to trimming and J lost 4 bases, with 12 bases between them. Germline CDR1 is DFQATT and CDR2 is SNEGSKA (reference sequence). The CDR3 is made up of 12 amino acids. The CDR3 protein is CSAFPGVTEAFF. The CDR3 nucleotides read TGCAGTGCCTTCCCCGGGGTCACTGAAGCTTTCTTT.

This chain joins TRBV3-1 and TRBJ2-4; possibly TRBD2 for D (7 bases). The CDR3 consists of 16 residues. Trimming removed 3 bases at V and 13 bases at J, with 25 bases between. CDR1 is LGHDT, CDR2 YNNKEL, per germline (reference sequence). The CDR3 region has the DNA TGTGCCAGCAGCCACCCACAGGGAGGGCCCTACAATGAGCAGTACTTC. It yields the protein CASSHPQGGPYNEQYF.

The sample holds many counts of this clonotype. The J gene is TRBJ1-4, the V gene TRBV12-3 or TRBV12-4, with D unresolved. CDR3 length: 15 amino acids. Trimming took off 5 bases at V and 0 bases at J, with 10 bases between the two ends. CDR3 sequence reads: CASSPGLSTNEKLFF. DNA for the CDR3: TGTGCCAGCAGTCCCGGACTGTCAACTAATGAAAAACTGTTTTTT.

This clonotype has more than one count but fewer than ten. This chain uses TRBV6-2 or TRBV6-3 with TRBJ1-5; D is perhaps TRBD1 (6 bases). The V end lost 7 bases, the J end lost 4 bases, and 14 bases lay between the germline ends. Germline V gene sequence: CDR1 MNHEY, CDR2 SVGEGT. This CDR3 contains 14 residues. The CDR3 region is CASKTRGWNQPQHF. The CDR3 coding sequence is TGTGCCAGCAAGACTAGGGGGTGGAATCAGCCCCAGCATTTT.

The chain joins TRBV12-3 or TRBV12-4 to TRBJ2-4; TRBD1 agrees at 7 bases. The J call is in doubt because the DNA end fits TRBJ2-7 better. This CDR3 contains 13 residues. The CDR3 here is CASRGQSTYEQYF. The CDR3 DNA reads as TGTGCCAGCAGGGGACAGTCAACCTACGAGCAGTACTTC.

This clonotype was observed a handful of times. The V and J genes are TRBV4-1 and TRBJ1-4; D gene unclear. CDR3 length: 14 amino acids. V dropped 0 bases and J dropped 3 bases, with 5 bases sitting between them. CDR1 and CDR2 (germline): MGHRA, YSYEKL. The CDR3 bases are TGCGCCAGCAGCCAAGAAGGACCTAATGAAAAACTGTTTTTT. It encodes CASSQEGPNEKLFF.

This clonotype appeared many times. CDR3 region: CASSPRRDIYNEQFF. The CDR3, as DNA: TGTGCCAGCAGCCCCCGCCGAGATATCTACAATGAGCAGTTCTTC. V is TRBV14 and J is TRBJ2-1; D gene uncertain. Germline loops: CDR1 SGHDN, CDR2 FVKESK. Trimming left V 4 bases short and J 3 bases short, with 13 bases between. This CDR3 has 15 amino acids.

The rearrangement joins TRBV29-1 to TRBJ2-2, with a weak D call TRBD2 (5 bases). Trimming removed 6 bases from V and 5 bases from J, with 7 bases in between. There are 11 residues in the CDR3. From germline, CDR1 is SQVTM and CDR2 ANQGSEA. The CDR3 coding sequence is TGCAGCGTCACTAGTACCGGGGAGCTGTTTTTT. This gives the protein CSVTSTGELFF.

This clonotype has more than one count but fewer than ten. This chain connects TRBV7-2 to TRBJ2-7; the match to TRBD1 covers 7 bases. The CDR3 consists of 13 residues. The V gene end was trimmed by 3 bases and the J gene end by 2 bases; junction bases not matched to a gene: 1. CDR1 and CDR2 (germline): SGHTA, FQGNSA. CDR3 residues: CASSFQGAYEQYF. CDR3 DNA sequence: TGTGCCAGCAGCTTCCAGGGGGCCTACGAGCAGTACTTC.

The CDR3 loop reads CASSFLGTESTFF. CDR3 coding DNA: TGTGCCAGCAGCTTCCTGGGGACAGAATCGACTTTCTTT. This sequence joins TRBV13 and TRBJ1-1; 7 bases align to TRBD1. The CDR3 covers 13 residues. V dropped 3 bases and J dropped 12; count of bases not matched to a gene: 10. Germline V CDR1 and CDR2: PRHDT, FYEKMQ (reference sequence).

The chain combines TRBV12-3 or TRBV12-4 with TRBJ1-5, with unresolved D. The CDR3 loop spans 15 amino acids. V lost 3 bases to trimming and J lost 0 bases, with 9 bases between them. The CDR3 nucleotides read TGTGCCAGCAGTTTGATGGCCGGTAGCAATCAGCCCCAGCATTTT. It translates to CASSLMAGSNQPQHF.

With respect to this clonotype: At one of its ends the junction is not consistent with the germline gene, which may arise from a read error. The rearrangement links TRBV3-1 to TRBJ1-1; D unclear. CDR3 length equals 15 residues. CDR1 is LGHDT, CDR2 YNNKEL, per germline (reference sequence). CDR3 loop: CATSQERAFNTEAFF. CDR3 in DNA: TGTGCCACCAGCCAAGAAAGAGCGTTCAACACTGAAGCTTTCTTT.

This clonotype was seen repeatedly, ten times or more. At one boundary the junction diverges from the germline segment, which might be a read error. This chain connects TRBV7-7 to TRBJ2-1, with 10 bases aligning to TRBD1. Looked up from germline, CDR1 is SSHAT and CDR2 is FNYEAQ (reference sequence). There are 15 residues in the CDR3. In DNA form, the CDR3 reads TGTGCTAGCAGCTCGGGACAGGGGCTTTACAATGAGCAGTTCTTC. Protein product: CASSSGQGLYNEQFF.

The gene calls are TRBV20-1 and TRBJ2-3, with D perhaps matching TRBD1 (6 bases). The germline V gene encodes CDR1 DFQATT and CDR2 SNEGSKA (reference sequence). V lost 1 base and J lost 2, with 13 bases in between. The length of the CDR3 is 15 residues. The CDR3 nucleotides read TGCAGTGCTAGAGCTGTACAGGGTAACACAGATACGCAGTATTTT. Protein sequence: CSARAVQGNTDTQYF.